This TCR beta chain was recorded in a study of identical twins. Study-level findings and limits: Excess twin sharing in beta out-of-frame sequences was weaker. Excess low generation probability was seen in twin-shared out-of-frame alpha sequences.

This clonotype appeared a few times. The antigen is not known. A universal primer site was added by template switching, and unique molecular identifiers were carried by the cDNA. Each CDR3 protein is one row after TCRdb ran MiXCR on the 5' RACE reads. The sample includes approximately 550,000 distinct CDR3 sequences, 20% to 25% of them seen just once. The CDR3 loop spans 15 amino acids. Germline V gives CDR1 SGHRS, CDR2 YFSETQ. Trimming took 5 bases from V and 0 from J; bases not matched to a gene: 5. These data were also filed under a second study, of yellow fever vaccine responses in identical twins.

The chain couples TRBV5-1 to TRBJ2-7, with 10 bases matching TRBD2. Material for sequencing was CD4+ T cells sorted from blood. The TCR was taken from a woman between 18 and 30 years old in good health. As DNA, the CDR3 is TGCGCCAGCAGGGAAGGGACTAGCGTCTCCTACGAGCAGTACGTC. This gives the protein CASREGTSVSYEQYV.